This T cell receptor beta chain was obtained from a study of identifying expanded T cells in peripheral blood. With respect to this clone: The sample carries other DNA sequences with the same CDR3.

Sequencing used immunoSEQ multiplex PCR; TCRdb keeps in-frame clones, though not all of them. The sample records tens of thousands of clones, about 88% being singletons. The CDR3 runs 16 residues. J lost 2 bases, V lost 0 bases, and 2 bases had no gene match. Looked up from germline, CDR1 is MNHEY and CDR2 is SVGAGI. The rearrangement links TRBV6-5 to TRBJ1-2; 11 nucleotides align to TRBD1. Sequencing was performed on blood. This sequence was found in a person between 18 and 70 years old in good health. The CDR3 bases are TGTGCCAGCAGTTACTCACGGACAGGGGGCAACTATGGCTACACCTTC. Translating gives CASSYSRTGGNYGYTF.